These T cell receptor beta chains were read from a single sample in a study of fetal regulatory T cell absence and autoimmunity. Method: immunoSEQ multiplex PCR; TCRdb's copy keeps in-frame clones and lacks some. The table lists 95,000 or so clones, more than 70% of them singletons. The specimen was pancreas tissue. These receptors all stem from a male donor with IPEX syndrome. CDR3s include the opening cysteine and the closing phenylalanine or tryptophan. The D gene is left open where the match is weak. Clone size is given for some rows only: seen once, a few or many times, or a class if the clone is expanded.

-,-,TRBV4-1,TRBJ2-1,CASSQEYQVYNEQFF,TGCGCCAGCAGCCAAGAGTACCAGGTCTACAATGAGCAGTTCTTC
-,-,TRBV13,TRBJ2-5,CASSLTQETQYF,TGTGCCAGCAGCTTAACACAAGAGACCCAGTACTTC
-,-,TRBV9,TRBJ1-2,CASSSPEGRGYGYTF,TGTGCCAGCAGCTCCCCGGAGGGGCGTGGCTATGGCTACACCTTC
-,TRBD1,TRBV10-1,TRBJ2-3,CASSDQGADTQYF,TGCGCCAGCAGTGACCAGGGGGCAGATACGCAGTATTTT
few,TRBD2,TRBV9,TRBJ2-1,CASSVAGAGDYNEQFF,TGTGCCAGCAGCGTAGCTGGGGCGGGGGATTACAATGAGCAGTTCTTC
-,-,TRBV4-2,TRBJ2-5,CASSLHQGLGQETQYF,TGTGCCAGCAGCCTCCATCAGGGTCTAGGCCAAGAGACCCAGTACTTC
-,-,TRBV5-1,TRBJ1-2,CASSLNPGWDGYTF,TGCGCCAGCAGCTTGAATCCAGGGTGGGATGGCTACACCTTC
few,-,TRBV7-9,TRBJ1-6,CASSLASNSPLHF,TGTGCCAGCAGCTTAGCCAGTAATTCACCCCTCCACTTT
-,TRBD1,TRBV5-6,TRBJ1-5,CASSLGGQVGQPQHF,TGTGCCAGCAGCTTGGGAGGACAGGTTGGTCAGCCCCAGCATTTT
few,-,TRBV27,TRBJ1-5,CASSPRAGNQPQHF,TGTGCCAGCAGTCCACGGGCAGGCAATCAGCCCCAGCATTTT
few,TRBD1,TRBV29-1,TRBJ1-2,CSVWGTVNYGYTF,TGCAGCGTGTGGGGGACAGTTAACTATGGCTACACCTTC
-,-,TRBV6-6,TRBJ2-7,CASSYGARDYEQYF,TGTGCCAGCAGTTACGGGGCTAGGGACTACGAGCAGTACTTC
few,-,TRBV19,TRBJ1-2,CASSIKGNYGYTF,TGTGCCAGTAGTATAAAAGGGAACTATGGCTACACCTTC
-,TRBD2,TRBV12-5,TRBJ2-3,CASGFGLAGGPSPDTQYF,TGTGCTAGTGGTTTCGGACTAGCGGGGGGGCCCAGCCCAGATACGCAGTATTTT
once,TRBD1,TRBV5-1,TRBJ1-1,CASSWTGLNTEAFF,TGCGCCAGCAGCTGGACAGGCCTGAACACTGAAGCTTTCTTT
few,TRBD2,TRBV7-2,TRBJ2-3,CASSARLAGGTDTQYF,TGTGCCAGCAGCGCCAGACTAGCGGGGGGCACAGATACGCAGTATTTT
-,TRBD2,TRBV10-3,TRBJ2-3,CATGPGLVGGTDTQYF,TGTGCCACCGGCCCGGGACTAGTGGGAGGCACAGATACGCAGTATTTT
few,TRBD1,TRBV9,TRBJ1-2,CASSATGNYGYTF,TGTGCCAGCAGCGCGACAGGGAACTATGGCTACACCTTC
-,TRBD1,TRBV18,TRBJ1-1,CASSPLGQPMNTEAFF,TGTGCCAGCTCACCCCTGGGACAGCCAATGAACACTGAAGCTTTCTTT
-,-,TRBV27,TRBJ2-6,CASSLRTVTSGANVLTF,TGTGCCAGCAGTTTGAGGACAGTCACCTCTGGGGCCAACGTCCTGACTTTC
-,TRBD1,TRBV30,TRBJ2-7,CAWSVGQGYEQYF,TGTGCCTGGAGTGTAGGACAGGGTTACGAGCAGTACTTC
-,TRBD1,TRBV13,TRBJ2-7,CASRYTGTGRHEQYF,TGTGCCAGCAGATATACTGGGACAGGGAGACACGAGCAGTACTTC
-,-,TRBV4-1,TRBJ2-7,CASSQDEAMSYEQYF,TGCGCCAGCAGCCAAGATGAGGCTATGTCCTACGAGCAGTACTTC
-,-,TRBV30,TRBJ2-7,CAWRPGSSSYEQYF,TGTGCCTGGCGGCCGGGATCCTCATCCTACGAGCAGTACTTC
-,-,TRBV10-3,TRBJ2-3,CAISEFGLFLDTQYF,TGTGCCATCAGTGAGTTTGGACTATTTCTCGATACGCAGTATTTT
-,-,TRBV15,TRBJ1-1,CATSRATAEAFF,TGTGCCACCAGCAGGGCGACAGCTGAAGCTTTCTTT
once,TRBD1,TRBV29-1,TRBJ2-1,CSVDGTGPYNEQFF,TGCAGCGTTGATGGGACAGGACCCTACAATGAGCAGTTCTTC
few,-,TRBV4-3,TRBJ1-6,CASSQDRSSYNSPLHF,TGCGCCAGCAGCCAAGACAGGAGCTCCTATAATTCACCCCTCCACTTT
-,-,TRBV11-2,TRBJ2-7,CASGRTAQGEQYF,TGTGCCAGTGGACGAACGGCGCAAGGGGAGCAGTACTTC
-,TRBD2,TRBV6-5,TRBJ2-1,CASSPGTSGWDEQFF,TGTGCCAGCAGTCCCGGGACTAGCGGTTGGGATGAGCAGTTCTTC
once,-,TRBV11-2,TRBJ2-2,CASSQEGGIWAGELFF,TGTGCCAGCAGCCAAGAGGGGGGTATCTGGGCCGGGGAGCTGTTTTTT
-,-,TRBV2,TRBJ1-3,CASKRGGGSGNTIYF,TGTGCCAGCAAGCGGGGAGGGGGCTCTGGAAACACCATATATTTT
-,-,TRBV9,TRBJ2-6,CASRQGTSGANVLTF,TGTGCCAGCAGACAGGGAACCTCTGGGGCCAACGTCCTGACTTTC
-,TRBD1,TRBV5-1,TRBJ2-7,CASSGRDSSYEQYF,TGCGCCAGCAGCGGCCGGGACAGCTCCTACGAGCAGTACTTC
-,-,TRBV6-6,TRBJ1-1,CASSYSGNLEAFF,TGTGCCAGCAGTTACTCGGGGAATCTGGAAGCTTTCTTT
-,TRBD1,TRBV15,TRBJ1-1,CATSDGTGRTEAFF,TGTGCCACCAGCGACGGGACAGGGCGGACTGAAGCTTTCTTT
-,-,TRBV2,TRBJ2-2,CASSGSAGFATGELFF,TGTGCCAGCAGTGGGTCGGCAGGGTTTGCCACCGGGGAGCTGTTTTTT
once,TRBD1,TRBV6-1,TRBJ1-5,CASIGQGRSNQPQHF,TGTGCCAGCATCGGACAGGGAAGGAGCAATCAGCCCCAGCATTTT
-,TRBD2,TRBV19,TRBJ2-4,CASSTPTGTSGAIAKNIQYF,TGTGCCAGTAGTACACCGACCGGGACTAGCGGGGCCATAGCCAAAAACATTCAGTACTTC
-,TRBD2,TRBV27,TRBJ2-3,CASSPSGTRTDTQYF,TGTGCCAGCAGCCCAAGCGGGACCCGCACAGATACGCAGTATTTT
-,TRBD2,TRBV5-1,TRBJ2-7,CASSRSGGSYEQYF,TGCGCCAGCAGCCGCAGCGGGGGTTCCTACGAGCAGTACTTC